Listed below are T cell receptor beta chains from one sample, sequenced in a study of blood T cell repertoires in COVID-19. Sequenced by immunoSEQ multiplex PCR; TCRdb stores in-frame clones only, minus some. This table holds some 280,000 clones, about 89% found once. The sequencing sample was made of peripheral blood. The receptors stem from a woman aged 60-75 years with acute or convalescent COVID-19. CDR3s include the opening cysteine and the closing phenylalanine or tryptophan. D genes are given only for firm matches. Clone size is stated in some rows and not others, as once, few, many or a class when expanded.

>TRBJ2-7|.|TRBV7-8|once
CASSILEGYEQYF
TGTGCCAGCAGCATTTTGGAGGGCTACGAGCAGTACTTC
>TRBJ1-1|.|TRBV7-9|.
CASSPKVRVYTEAFF
TGTGCCAGCAGCCCTAAGGTCAGGGTGTACACTGAAGCTTTCTTT
>TRBJ2-7|.|TRBV19|once
CASSIDLGQGTYEQYF
TGTGCCAGTAGTATAGATCTAGGGCAGGGGACCTACGAGCAGTACTTC
>TRBJ1-6|.|TRBV10-1|.
CASSDSGCNSPLHF
TGCGCCAGCAGCGACTCGGGGTGCAATTCACCCCTCCACTTT
>TRBJ1-6|TRBD1|TRBV6-5|.
CASSQDRVENSPLHF
TGTGCCAGCAGCCAAGACAGGGTAGAGAATTCACCCCTCCACTTT
>TRBJ2-6|TRBD2|TRBV7-8|.
CASRLGRGGPSGANVLTF
TGTGCCAGCAGATTAGGGCGGGGGGGCCCCTCTGGGGCCAACGTCCTGACTTTC
>TRBJ1-2|.|TRBV7-3|.
CASSPDSNYGYTF
TGTGCCAGCAGCCCGGACAGTAACTATGGCTACACCTTC
>TRBJ1-5|TRBD1|TRBV6-6|.
CASSPGGSWQPQHF
TGTGCCAGCAGTCCAGGGGGTAGTTGGCAGCCCCAGCATTTT
>TRBJ1-4|.|TRBV27|few
CASSLLGPEGEKLFF
TGTGCCAGCAGTTTACTGGGCCCTGAGGGTGAAAAACTGTTTTTT
>TRBJ2-7|TRBD1|TRBV6-5|once
CASSYFPRQGNYEQYF
TGTGCCAGCAGTTACTTCCCCCGACAGGGTAACTACGAGCAGTACTTC
>TRBJ1-5|TRBD1|TRBV27|.
CASSPGTEYQPQHF
TGTGCCAGCAGCCCAGGGACAGAGTATCAGCCCCAGCATTTT
>TRBJ2-3|TRBD1|TRBV28|.
CASSSAGQGIDTQYF
TGTGCCAGCAGTTCCGCGGGACAGGGGATTGATACGCAGTATTTT
>TRBJ2-1|TRBD1|TRBV9|.
CASNGQGAYDEQFF
TGTGCCAGCAATGGACAGGGGGCCTACGATGAGCAGTTCTTC
>TRBJ2-4|TRBD1|TRBV14|.
CASSPDRLLQYF
TGTGCCAGCAGCCCGGACAGGCTCCTTCAGTACTTC
>TRBJ2-7|.|TRBV6-4|.
CASSDSMPRFYEQYF
TGTGCCAGCAGTGACTCGATGCCACGGTTCTACGAGCAGTACTTC
>TRBJ2-3|TRBD2|TRBV7-6|.
CASSFSGELTDTQYF
TGTGCCAGCAGCTTTAGCGGGGAACTCACAGATACGCAGTATTTT
>TRBJ1-2|.|TRBV19|.
CASNRDYYGYTF
TGTGCCAGCAACAGGGATTACTATGGCTACACCTTC
>TRBJ2-7|.|TRBV7-9|few
CASSARTDPYEQYF
TGTGCCAGCAGCGCTAGGACTGACCCCTACGAGCAGTACTTC
>TRBJ2-3|.|TRBV9|.
CASSVRGRTDTQYF
TGTGCCAGCAGCGTAAGGGGTAGAACAGATACGCAGTATTTT
>TRBJ1-6|.|TRBV6-5|.
CASSDRQRNSPLHF
TGTGCCAGCAGCGACAGGCAACGTAATTCACCCCTCCACTTT
>TRBJ2-1|.|TRBV3-1/TRBV3-2|once
CASSQEYASGEQFF
TGTGCCAGCAGCCAAGAATACGCGTCCGGGGAGCAGTTCTTC
>TRBJ2-7|.|TRBV28|.
CASSLRNRIPLYEQYF
TGTGCCAGCAGCCTGCGAAATAGAATCCCCCTCTACGAGCAGTACTTC
>TRBJ2-2|.|TRBV7-2|.
CASSLARNTGELFF
TGTGCCAGCAGCTTAGCTAGGAACACCGGGGAGCTGTTTTTT
>TRBJ2-7|.|TRBV7-9|.
CASSAGTGAYEQYF
TGTGCCAGCAGCGCGGGAACAGGGGCCTACGAGCAGTACTTC
>TRBJ1-6|TRBD1|TRBV2|.
CASSGTGVGSPLHF
TGTGCCAGCAGTGGAACAGGGGTTGGGTCACCCCTCCACTTT
>TRBJ2-7|.|TRBV10-3|.
CAISEGGTQYEQYF
TGTGCCATCAGTGAGGGTGGGACACAGTACGAGCAGTACTTC
>TRBJ2-2|.|TRBV3-1/TRBV3-2|.
CASSQVGGMAGELFF
TGTGCCAGCAGCCAAGTTGGAGGGATGGCCGGGGAGCTGTTTTTT